This TCR beta chain was recorded in a study of shared clonotypes between healthy human individuals. About this clone: Its specificity is unknown.

Study conclusions and caveats: The four-donor shared clonotypes exceeded non-shared clonotypes in generation probability, with non-shared ones scoring lower.

Sequencing used immunoSEQ multiplex PCR; TCRdb keeps in-frame clones, though not all of them. Among about 710,000 clones listed, 60% to 75% were seen once. CDR1 is ENHRY, CDR2 SYGVKD, per germline. With 6 bases clipped from V and 9 bases from J, the junction kept 7 bases outside the gene matches. This CDR3 spans 15 amino acids. The clonotype originates from a woman aged 25 to 39 in good health. This chain links TRBV10-3 with TRBJ2-1; TRBD2 agrees at 14 bases. The sample taken for sequencing was memory CD4+ T cells sorted from blood. The sample's subset: CD45RA-negative fraction. In DNA, the CDR3 is TGTGCCATCAGACCGGGACTAGCGGGAGAGGGTGAGCAGTTCTTC. Amino acid sequence: CAIRPGLAGEGEQFF.